Listed below are T cell receptor beta chains from one sample, sequenced in a study of chemoradiotherapy in HPV16-positive cancers. Profiling relied on immunoSEQ multiplex PCR, and the TCRdb table lists in-frame clones only, not all of them. The table has roughly 7,900 clones, 65% to 85% seen once. This material was collected from a patient who underwent chemoradiotherapy. These TCRs come from a human donor with HPV-associated anogenital cancer. The CDR3 runs from the conserved cysteine through the conserved F or W. The order of the fields is J gene, V gene, CDR3 protein.

j_call: TRBJ2-3; v_call: TRBV5-4; cdr3_aa: CASSWGQGTDTQYF
j_call: TRBJ2-6; v_call: TRBV18; cdr3_aa: CASSEQGSGANVLTF
j_call: TRBJ2-1; v_call: TRBV2; cdr3_aa: CASTQFSYEQFF
j_call: TRBJ1-2; v_call: TRBV23-1; cdr3_aa: CASSQSSGQGRSSNYGYTF
j_call: TRBJ1-2; v_call: TRBV6-4; cdr3_aa: CASSDWRTGGGYTF
j_call: TRBJ2-1; v_call: TRBV2; cdr3_aa: CASSETTASYNEQFF
j_call: TRBJ1-2; v_call: TRBV25-1; cdr3_aa: CASSGTGGFYGYTF
j_call: TRBJ1-6; v_call: TRBV5-1; cdr3_aa: CASSLGGGSSYNSPLHF
j_call: TRBJ2-2; v_call: TRBV5-1; cdr3_aa: CASSLEQGVTGELFF
j_call: TRBJ2-7; v_call: TRBV5-4; cdr3_aa: CASSLGTGGNYEQYF
j_call: TRBJ2-2; v_call: TRBV7-6; cdr3_aa: CASSSSRTSGENTGELFF
j_call: TRBJ2-3; v_call: TRBV11-2; cdr3_aa: CASSLNIAGESDTQYF
j_call: TRBJ2-3; v_call: TRBV5-4; cdr3_aa: CASSTGTGTDTQYF
j_call: TRBJ2-7; v_call: TRBV9; cdr3_aa: CASSVAITPSENEQYF
j_call: TRBJ2-1; v_call: TRBV21-1; cdr3_aa: CASSPGLRYNEQFF
j_call: TRBJ1-1; v_call: TRBV6-5; cdr3_aa: CASSYSGQMNTEAFF
j_call: TRBJ2-1; v_call: TRBV7-6; cdr3_aa: CAIRGDRGGNEQFF
j_call: TRBJ2-1; v_call: TRBV28; cdr3_aa: CASSTGTPGLYEQFF
j_call: TRBJ2-7; v_call: TRBV9; cdr3_aa: CASSASNPYEQYF
j_call: TRBJ2-5; v_call: TRBV6-6; cdr3_aa: CASSSGYLKEAQYF
j_call: TRBJ2-3; v_call: TRBV5-6; cdr3_aa: CASSLGGGTDTQYF
j_call: TRBJ2-1; v_call: TRBV4-3; cdr3_aa: CASSQRLAGELGAYNEQFF
j_call: TRBJ1-4; v_call: TRBV9; cdr3_aa: CASSLDSVREKLFF
j_call: TRBJ1-2; v_call: TRBV4-1; cdr3_aa: CASSHALQSYGYTF
j_call: TRBJ2-5; v_call: TRBV14; cdr3_aa: CASSQGQTQETQYF
j_call: TRBJ2-2; v_call: TRBV30; cdr3_aa: CAWRRLNTGELFF
j_call: TRBJ1-2; v_call: TRBV2; cdr3_aa: CASSSGGTNYGYTF
j_call: TRBJ2-5; v_call: TRBV19; cdr3_aa: CASSIIRGETQYF
j_call: TRBJ2-2; v_call: TRBV19; cdr3_aa: CASRRYGQGLITGELFF
j_call: TRBJ2-2; v_call: TRBV6-4; cdr3_aa: CASSEEGVTTGELFF
j_call: TRBJ1-3; v_call: TRBV7-2; cdr3_aa: CASSPDSFSGNTIYF
j_call: TRBJ2-1; v_call: TRBV14; cdr3_aa: CASSPTSGGYNEQFF
j_call: TRBJ2-4; v_call: TRBV5-1; cdr3_aa: CASSSYLAGGSKNIQYF
j_call: TRBJ2-2; v_call: TRBV7-2; cdr3_aa: CASSLSVLRDRRGTGELFF
j_call: TRBJ2-3; v_call: TRBV7-2; cdr3_aa: CASSSLGASTDTQYF
j_call: TRBJ2-7; v_call: TRBV7-9; cdr3_aa: CASSFGLSASGRNEQYF
j_call: TRBJ2-3; v_call: TRBV15; cdr3_aa: CATSRTRGRDGTDTQYF
j_call: TRBJ1-5; v_call: TRBV6-1; cdr3_aa: CASSESGGGNQPQHF
j_call: TRBJ2-3; v_call: TRBV30; cdr3_aa: CASQGSTDTQYF
j_call: TRBJ2-2; v_call: TRBV7-2; cdr3_aa: CASSSGVMGPRGTGELFF
j_call: TRBJ2-3; v_call: TRBV5-6; cdr3_aa: CASSGLADSSFTDTQYF
j_call: TRBJ2-1; v_call: TRBV4-1; cdr3_aa: CASSQPGLANNEQFF
j_call: TRBJ2-6; v_call: TRBV5-6; cdr3_aa: CASSLGLLRTSGANVLTF
j_call: TRBJ2-1; v_call: TRBV4-1; cdr3_aa: CASSRGTDNEQFF
j_call: TRBJ2-5; v_call: TRBV2; cdr3_aa: CASSEGQHPYQETQYF
j_call: TRBJ1-2; v_call: TRBV11-3; cdr3_aa: CASSLEGRGGNYGYTF
j_call: TRBJ2-7; v_call: TRBV7-9; cdr3_aa: CASSSPAGSPSSYEQYF
j_call: TRBJ1-2; v_call: TRBV29-1; cdr3_aa: CSVENSDNYGYTF
j_call: TRBJ2-7; v_call: TRBV29-1; cdr3_aa: CSVVPGTSDYEQYF
j_call: TRBJ2-6; v_call: TRBV28; cdr3_aa: CASSLGLPGANVLTF